This paragraph covers one T cell receptor (beta chain) sequence. Enrolled through a virtual design, the participants were between roughly 18 and 95 years of age and came from some 26 US areas. The record originates from a study of blood T cell repertoires in COVID-19. Original methodology: It was from reference gene primer amplification that nucleated cell counts were estimated. Only in-frame clones appear in the TCRdb table, and some are missing; sequencing was by immunoSEQ multiplex PCR. V and J calls and clone size are as listed in that table; D and trimming were resolved from the DNA. This table holds fewer than 500,000 clones, roughly 88% found once. V was cut by 7 bases and J by 1 base, with 11 bases left in between. CDR1 and CDR2 (germline): SNHLY, FYNNEI. The length of the CDR3 is 14 residues.

The rearrangement uses TRBV2 and TRBJ1-3, with unresolved D. The sequenced sample consisted of PBMCs or T cells enriched from blood (not recorded which). This receptor was taken from a woman under 40 with acute COVID-19. CDR3 DNA: TGTGCCAGCAATCCGAGGGAATCTGGAAACACCATATATTTT. Protein product: CASNPRESGNTIYF.